This T cell receptor beta chain was retrieved from a study of radiation and T cells in renal cell carcinoma. On this clone itself: Antigen unknown.

Time point here: blood 4 weeks post-SBRT, at nephrectomy. The treatment here: 15 Gy SBRT to primary tumor, nephrectomy 4 weeks later. General study points: From baseline, blood top tumor clonotypes peaked at 2 weeks post-radiation.

Produced via immunoSEQ multiplex PCR; TCRdb's table is partial and in-frame only. The profile shows under 100,000 clones, roughly 88% of them singletons. The CDR3 has 16 residues. V was trimmed by 4 bases and J by 1 base, leaving 13 bases between them. Looked up from germline, CDR1 is LNHDA and CDR2 is SQIVND (reference sequence). Sequences were derived from blood, sampled from a patient whose treatment included radiotherapy and nephrectomy. V is TRBV19 and J is TRBJ2-2; no clear D gene. The source is a man between 60 and 75 years old with renal cell carcinoma. The DNA of the CDR3 is TGTGCCAGTAGTACTAGAGGCGCTCAGAACACCGGGGAGCTGTTTTTT. Translated: CASSTRGAQNTGELFF.